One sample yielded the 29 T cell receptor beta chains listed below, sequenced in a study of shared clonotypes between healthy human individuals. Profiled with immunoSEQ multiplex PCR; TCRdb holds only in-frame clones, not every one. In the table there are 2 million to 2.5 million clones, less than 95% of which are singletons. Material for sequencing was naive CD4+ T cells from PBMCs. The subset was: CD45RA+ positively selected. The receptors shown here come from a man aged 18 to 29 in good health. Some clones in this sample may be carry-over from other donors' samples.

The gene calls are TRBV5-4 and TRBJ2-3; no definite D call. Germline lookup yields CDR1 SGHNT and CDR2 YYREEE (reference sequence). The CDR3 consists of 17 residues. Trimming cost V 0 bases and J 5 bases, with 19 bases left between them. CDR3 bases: TGTGCCAGCAGCTTGGCCGCTCCCCTGAGAATGGAAGATACGCAGTATTTT. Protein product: CASSLAAPLRMEDTQYF.

The CDR3 sequence is CASSPSARGSEAFF. The CDR3 DNA is TGTGCCAGCTCACCATCCGCGAGGGGTTCTGAAGCTTTCTTT. The chain employs TRBV18 and TRBJ1-1, with D perhaps matching TRBD1 (5 bases). Deletions cut 2 bases from V and 6 bases from J, with 13 bases between. This CDR3 comprises 14 residues. In germline, CDR1 is KGHSH, CDR2 LQKENI.

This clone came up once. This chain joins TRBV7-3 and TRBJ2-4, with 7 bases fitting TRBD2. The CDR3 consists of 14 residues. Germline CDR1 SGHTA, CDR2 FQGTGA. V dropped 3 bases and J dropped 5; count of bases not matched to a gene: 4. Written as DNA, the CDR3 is TGTGCCAGCAGCTTGAGCGGGATGGAAAACATTCAGTACTTC. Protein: CASSLSGMENIQYF.

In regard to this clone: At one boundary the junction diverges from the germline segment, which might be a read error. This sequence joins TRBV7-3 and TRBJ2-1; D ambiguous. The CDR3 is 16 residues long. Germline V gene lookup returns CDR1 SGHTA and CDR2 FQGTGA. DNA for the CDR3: TGTGCCAGCAGCCTAACGCTCTCGGGTCTCAAGGGTGAGCAGTTCTTC. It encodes CASSLTLSGLKGEQFF.

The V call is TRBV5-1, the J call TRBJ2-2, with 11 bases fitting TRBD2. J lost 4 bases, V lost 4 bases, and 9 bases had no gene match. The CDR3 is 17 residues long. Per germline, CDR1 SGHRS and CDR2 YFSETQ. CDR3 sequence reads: CASSQLAGVASTGELFF. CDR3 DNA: TGCGCCAGCAGCCAACTAGCGGGAGTTGCTAGCACCGGGGAGCTGTTTTTT. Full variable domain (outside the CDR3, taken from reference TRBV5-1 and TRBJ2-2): KAGVTQTPRYLIKTRGQQVTLSCSPISGHRSVSWYQQTPGQGLQFLFEYFSETQRNKGNFPGRFSGRQFSNSRSEMNVSTLELGDSALYLCASSQLAGVASTGELFFGEGSRLTVL.

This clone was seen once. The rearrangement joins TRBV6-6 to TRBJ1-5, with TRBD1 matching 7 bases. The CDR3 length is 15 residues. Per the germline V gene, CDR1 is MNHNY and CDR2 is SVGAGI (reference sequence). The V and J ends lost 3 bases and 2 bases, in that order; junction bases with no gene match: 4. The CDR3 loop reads CASSYTGQGNQPQHF. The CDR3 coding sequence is TGTGCCAGCAGTTATACCGGACAGGGCAATCAGCCCCAGCATTTT.

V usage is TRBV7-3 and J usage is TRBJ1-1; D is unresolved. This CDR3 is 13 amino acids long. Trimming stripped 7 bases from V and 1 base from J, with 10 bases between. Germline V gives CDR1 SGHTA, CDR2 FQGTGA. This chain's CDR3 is CASKFGPNTEAFF. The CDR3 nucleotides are TGTGCCAGCAAGTTCGGGCCGAACACTGAAGCTTTCTTT.

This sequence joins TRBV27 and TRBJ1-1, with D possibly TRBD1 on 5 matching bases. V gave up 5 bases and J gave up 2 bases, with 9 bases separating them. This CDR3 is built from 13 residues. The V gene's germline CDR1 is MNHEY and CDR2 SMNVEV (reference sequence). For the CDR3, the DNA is TGTGCCAGCAGTGAGGGGAGCAACACTGAAGCTTTCTTT. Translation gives CASSEGSNTEAFF.

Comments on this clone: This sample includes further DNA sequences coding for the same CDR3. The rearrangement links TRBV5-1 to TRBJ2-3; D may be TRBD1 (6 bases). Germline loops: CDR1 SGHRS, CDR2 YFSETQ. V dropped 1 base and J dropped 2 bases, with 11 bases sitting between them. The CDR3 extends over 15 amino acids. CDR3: CASSLSRGSTDTQYF. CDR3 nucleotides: TGCGCCAGCAGCTTGTCGAGGGGGTCCACAGATACGCAGTATTTT.

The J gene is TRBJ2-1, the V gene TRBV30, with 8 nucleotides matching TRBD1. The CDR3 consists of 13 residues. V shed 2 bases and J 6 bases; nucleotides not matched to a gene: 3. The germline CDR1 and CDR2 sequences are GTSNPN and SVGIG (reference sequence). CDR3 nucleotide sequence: TGTGCCTGGAGTCGACAGGGGAGCAATGAGCAGTTCTTC. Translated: CAWSRQGSNEQFF.

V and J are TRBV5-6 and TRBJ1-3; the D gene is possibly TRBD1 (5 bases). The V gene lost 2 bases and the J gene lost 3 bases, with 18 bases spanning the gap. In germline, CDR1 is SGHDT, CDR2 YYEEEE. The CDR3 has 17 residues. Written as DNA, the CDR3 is TGTGCCAGCAGCTTCTTCGAAACCGGGGCACTTGGAAACACCATATATTTT. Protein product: CASSFFETGALGNTIYF. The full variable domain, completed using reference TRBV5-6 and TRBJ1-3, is DAGVTQSPTHLIKTRGQQVTLRCSPKSGHDTVSWYQQALGQGPQFIFQYYEEEERQRGNFPDRFSGHQFPNYSSELNVNALLLGDSALYLCASSFFETGALGNTIYFGEGSWLTVV.

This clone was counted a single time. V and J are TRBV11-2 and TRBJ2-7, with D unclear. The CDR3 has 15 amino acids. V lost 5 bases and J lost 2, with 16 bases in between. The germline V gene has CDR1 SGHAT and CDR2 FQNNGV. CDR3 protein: CASSINADGAYEQYF. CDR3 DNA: TGTGCCAGCAGCATAAATGCGGACGGAGCCTACGAGCAGTACTTC.

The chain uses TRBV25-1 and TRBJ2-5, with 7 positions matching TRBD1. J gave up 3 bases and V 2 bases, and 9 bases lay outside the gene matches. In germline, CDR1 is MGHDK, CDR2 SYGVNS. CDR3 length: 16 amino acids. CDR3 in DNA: TGTGCCAGCAGTGAAAGACAGGGTAAAGGTGAAGAGACCCAGTACTTC. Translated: CASSERQGKGEETQYF.

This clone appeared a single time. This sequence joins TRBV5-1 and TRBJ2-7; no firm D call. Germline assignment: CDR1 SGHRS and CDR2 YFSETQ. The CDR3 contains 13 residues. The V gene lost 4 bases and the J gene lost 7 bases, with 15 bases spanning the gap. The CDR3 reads CASSRSSVQEQYF. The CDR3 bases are TGCGCCAGCAGCCGGAGTTCGGTTCAGGAGCAGTACTTC.

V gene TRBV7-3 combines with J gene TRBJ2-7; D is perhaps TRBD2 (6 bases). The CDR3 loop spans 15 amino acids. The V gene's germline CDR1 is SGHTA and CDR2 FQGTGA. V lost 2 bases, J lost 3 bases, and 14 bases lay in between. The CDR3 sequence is CASSLVGGTLYEQYF. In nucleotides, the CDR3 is TGTGCCAGCAGCTTAGTTGGCGGGACTCTCTACGAGCAGTACTTC.

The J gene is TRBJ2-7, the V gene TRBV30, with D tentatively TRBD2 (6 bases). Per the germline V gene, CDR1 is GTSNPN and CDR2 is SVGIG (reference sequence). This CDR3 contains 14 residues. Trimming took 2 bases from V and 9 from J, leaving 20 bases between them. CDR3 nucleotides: TGTGCCTGGAGTTCGGGACTCCCAGCGAGAAGGCAGTACTTC. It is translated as CAWSSGLPARRQYF.

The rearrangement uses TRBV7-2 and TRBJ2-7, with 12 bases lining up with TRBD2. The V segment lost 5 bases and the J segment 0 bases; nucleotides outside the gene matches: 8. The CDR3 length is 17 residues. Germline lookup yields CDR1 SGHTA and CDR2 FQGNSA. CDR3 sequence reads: CASSPAGTSGYSYEQYF. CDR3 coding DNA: TGTGCCAGCAGCCCAGCCGGGACTAGCGGGTACTCCTACGAGCAGTACTTC.

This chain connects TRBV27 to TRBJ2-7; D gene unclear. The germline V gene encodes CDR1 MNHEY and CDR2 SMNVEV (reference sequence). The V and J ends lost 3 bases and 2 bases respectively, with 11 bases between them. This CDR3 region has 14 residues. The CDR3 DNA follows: TGTGCCAGCAGTTTTAAAGGAGACACCTACGAGCAGTACTTC. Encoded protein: CASSFKGDTYEQYF.

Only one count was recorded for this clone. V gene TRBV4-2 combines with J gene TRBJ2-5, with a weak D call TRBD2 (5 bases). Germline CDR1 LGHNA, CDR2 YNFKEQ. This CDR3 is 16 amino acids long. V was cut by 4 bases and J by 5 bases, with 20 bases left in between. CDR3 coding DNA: TGTGCCAGCAGCCGACGACGGACCGGGGAGTGGGAGACCCAGTACTTC. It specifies CASSRRRTGEWETQYF.

CDR3 residues: CASSRQGASEQYF. In nucleotides, the CDR3 is TGTGCCAGCAGCCGACAGGGGGCGAGCGAGCAGTACTTC. The chain employs TRBV7-9 and TRBJ2-7; 10 bases agree with TRBD1. CDR1 and CDR2 (germline): SEHNR, FQNEAQ (reference sequence). J was trimmed by 6 bases and V by 5 bases; bases with no gene match: 4. The CDR3 extends over 13 amino acids.

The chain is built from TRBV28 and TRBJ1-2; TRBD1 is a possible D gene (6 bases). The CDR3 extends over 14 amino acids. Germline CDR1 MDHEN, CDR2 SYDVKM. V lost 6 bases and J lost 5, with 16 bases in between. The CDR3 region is CASSELRGTYGYTF. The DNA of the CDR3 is TGTGCCAGCAGCGAACTCAGGGGTACTTATGGCTACACCTTC.

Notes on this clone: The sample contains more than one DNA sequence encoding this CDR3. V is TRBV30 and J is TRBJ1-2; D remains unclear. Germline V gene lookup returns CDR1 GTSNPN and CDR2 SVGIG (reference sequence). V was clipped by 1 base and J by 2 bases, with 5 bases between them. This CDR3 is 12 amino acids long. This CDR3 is CAWSGSNYGYTF. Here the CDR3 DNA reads TGTGCCTGGAGTGGCTCCAACTATGGCTACACCTTC.

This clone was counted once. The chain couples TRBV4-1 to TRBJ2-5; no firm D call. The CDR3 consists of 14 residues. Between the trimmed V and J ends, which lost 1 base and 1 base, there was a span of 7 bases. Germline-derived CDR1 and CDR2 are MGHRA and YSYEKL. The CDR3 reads CASSQVPLQETQYF. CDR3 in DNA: TGCGCCAGCAGCCAAGTTCCACTCCAAGAGACCCAGTACTTC.

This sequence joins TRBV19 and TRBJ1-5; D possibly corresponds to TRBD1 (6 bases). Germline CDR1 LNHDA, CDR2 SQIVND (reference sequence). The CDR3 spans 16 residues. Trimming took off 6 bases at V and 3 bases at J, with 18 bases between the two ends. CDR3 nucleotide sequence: TGTGCCAGTAGCCCGCAACCTCGACAGGCCAATCAGCCCCAGCATTTT. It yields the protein CASSPQPRQANQPQHF. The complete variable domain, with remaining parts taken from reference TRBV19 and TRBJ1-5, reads DGGITQSPKYLFRKEGQNVTLSCEQNLNHDAMYWYRQDPGQGLRLIYYSQIVNDFQKGDIAEGYSVSREKKESFPLTVTSAQKNPTAFYLCASSPQPRQANQPQHFGDGTRLSIL.

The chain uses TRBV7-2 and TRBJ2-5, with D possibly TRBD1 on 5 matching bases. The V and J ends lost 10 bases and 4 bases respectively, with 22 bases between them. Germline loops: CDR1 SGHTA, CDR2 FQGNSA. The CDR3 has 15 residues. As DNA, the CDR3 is TGTGCCACCGCAGGGCTGAATCGCATCGGAGAGACCCAGTACTTC. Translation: CATAGLNRIGETQYF.

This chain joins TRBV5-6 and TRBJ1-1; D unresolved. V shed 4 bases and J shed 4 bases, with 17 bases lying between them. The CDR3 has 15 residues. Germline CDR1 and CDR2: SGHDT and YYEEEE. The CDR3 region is CASSLRQTLPTEAFF. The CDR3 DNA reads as TGTGCCAGCAGCCTGCGACAAACCCTGCCCACTGAAGCTTTCTTT.

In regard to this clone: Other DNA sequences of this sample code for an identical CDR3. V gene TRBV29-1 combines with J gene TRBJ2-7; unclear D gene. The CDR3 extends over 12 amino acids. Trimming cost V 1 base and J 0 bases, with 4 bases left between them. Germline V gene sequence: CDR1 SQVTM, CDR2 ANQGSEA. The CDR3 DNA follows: TGCAGCGTTGAAGGGGCCTCCTACGAGCAGTACTTC. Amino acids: CSVEGASYEQYF.

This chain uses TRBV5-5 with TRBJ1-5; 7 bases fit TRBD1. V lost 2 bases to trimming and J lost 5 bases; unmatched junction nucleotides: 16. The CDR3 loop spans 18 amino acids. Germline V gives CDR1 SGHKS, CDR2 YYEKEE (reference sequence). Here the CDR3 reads CASSFGKDRLDFYQPQHF. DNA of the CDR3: TGTGCCAGCAGCTTTGGAAAGGACAGGTTGGACTTTTATCAGCCCCAGCATTTT.

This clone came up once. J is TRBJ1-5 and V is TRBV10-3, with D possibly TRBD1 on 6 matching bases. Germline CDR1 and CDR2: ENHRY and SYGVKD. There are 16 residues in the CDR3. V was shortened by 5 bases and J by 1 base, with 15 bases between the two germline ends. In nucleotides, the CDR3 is TGTGCCATCAGTAAACAGGGACGGGAGAGCAATCAGCCCCAGCATTTT. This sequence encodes CAISKQGRESNQPQHF.